A single sample gave rise to the 16 T cell receptor beta chains below, sequenced in a study of regulatory T cells in long-lasting Graves disease. Specified time point: persistent/refractory GD, antithyroid drugs over 5 years with positive TRAb. TCR sequences were obtained from RNA taken from PBMCs. Library construction for TCR beta used iRepertoire HTBI primers and Arm-PCR of CDR3 regions. A single record per CDR3 protein comes from TCRdb applying MiXCR to the multiplex PCR reads. The profile covers some 420,000 distinct CDR3 sequences, with around a fifth appearing a single time and around 13% taken by the ten largest. This specimen consisted of peripheral blood mononuclear cells (PBMCs), obtained when the disease was refractory, from a patient treated with antithyroid drugs. Source of these receptors: a female donor with Graves disease.

In its sample, this clonotype was seen many times. The V gene is TRBV2, the J gene TRBJ1-4; D gene ambiguous. Germline V lookup: CDR1 SNHLY, CDR2 FYNNEI. The CDR3 spans 12 residues. Deletions cut 4 bases from V and 2 bases from J, with 2 bases between. CDR3 amino acids: CASSVTNEKLFF. CDR3 bases: TGTGCCAGCAGTGTCACTAATGAAAAACTGTTTTTT.

This clonotype was counted many times. The rearrangement links TRBV2 to TRBJ2-7; the match to TRBD2 covers 10 bases. V lost 6 bases, J lost 6 bases, and 11 bases stayed unmatched. This CDR3 has 15 amino acids. Germline-derived CDR1 and CDR2 are SNHLY and FYNNEI. The CDR3 spells CASRLRWLAGAEQYF. CDR3 DNA: TGTGCCAGCAGACTGAGGTGGCTAGCGGGAGCCGAGCAGTACTTC.

Comments on this clonotype: A far larger clone differs by one base, so this is likely a read error. V is TRBV7-2 and J is TRBJ1-2, with a tentative D call TRBD1 (5 bases). This CDR3 contains 14 residues. The V gene's germline CDR1 is SGHTA and CDR2 FQGNSA. Trimming stripped 7 bases from V and 7 bases from J, with 19 bases between. Here the CDR3 reads CASNPPGRPGGYTF. CDR3 sequence (DNA): TGTGCCAGCAATCCGCCGGGACGCCCTGGTGGCTACACCTTC. The full variable domain, with the rest looked up from reference TRBV7-2 and TRBJ1-2, is GAGVSQSPSNKVTEKGKDVELRCDPISGHTALYWYRQSLGQGLEFLIYFQGNSAPDKSGLPSDRFSAERTGGSVSTLTIQRTQQEDSAVYLCASNPPGRPGGYTFGSGTRLTVV.

The chain joins TRBV6-1 to TRBJ1-1; D gene unclear. Trimming removed 6 bases at V and 4 bases at J, with 12 bases between. Germline V gene sequence: CDR1 MNHNS, CDR2 SASEGT. There are 13 residues in the CDR3. CDR3: CASSPDWTTEAFF. CDR3 sequence (DNA): TGTGCCAGCAGCCCGGACTGGACCACTGAAGCTTTCTTT.

The rearrangement joins TRBV9 to TRBJ2-7; 7 bases fit TRBD2. This CDR3 region has 15 residues. V shed 3 bases and J 1 base; nucleotides not matched to a gene: 7. CDR1 is SGDLS and CDR2 is YYNGEE in the germline V gene. CDR3 nucleotide sequence: TGTGCCAGCAGCGAGAGAGGGGAGGGGTCCTACGAGCAGTACTTC. The encoded protein is CASSERGEGSYEQYF.

At least ten counts were recorded for this clonotype. The rearrangement joins TRBV7-2 to TRBJ1-1; unclear D gene. Trimming removed 5 bases at V and 0 bases at J, with 16 bases between. Per germline, CDR1 SGHTA and CDR2 FQGNSA. The CDR3 has 16 residues. Here the CDR3 DNA reads TGTGCCAGCAGCCGAAGCCCCACAAGACTGAACACTGAAGCTTTCTTT. Amino acids: CASSRSPTRLNTEAFF. Combining the CDR3 with reference TRBV7-2 and TRBJ1-1 gives the whole variable domain GAGVSQSPSNKVTEKGKDVELRCDPISGHTALYWYRQSLGQGLEFLIYFQGNSAPDKSGLPSDRFSAERTGGSVSTLTIQRTQQEDSAVYLCASSRSPTRLNTEAFFGQGTRLTVV.

J is TRBJ2-6 and V is TRBV4-3; D remains ambiguous. CDR3 size: 15 residues. CDR1 is LGHNA, CDR2 YSLEER, per germline. Trimming left V 1 base short and J 2 bases short, with 6 bases between. CDR3 nucleotide sequence: TGCGCCAGCAGCCAAGTGGGAACTGGGGCCAACGTCCTGACTTTC. It codes for CASSQVGTGANVLTF.

This clonotype was counted at least ten times. The V call is TRBV6-5, the J call TRBJ2-2, with 7 bases aligning to TRBD2. The CDR3 has 13 residues. The V gene's germline CDR1 is MNHEY and CDR2 SVGAGI. Losses at the gene ends were 4 bases for V and 5 bases for J; bases not matched to a gene: 1. This chain's CDR3 is CASSWGGTGELFF. The CDR3 DNA reads TGTGCCAGCAGTTGGGGGGGAACCGGGGAGCTGTTTTTT.

The chain couples TRBV15 to TRBJ2-4; the D gene could be TRBD1 or TRBD2 (7 bases each). The CDR3 spans 15 residues. CDR1 is LNHNV and CDR2 is YYDKDF in the germline V gene (reference sequence). V gave up 5 bases and J gave up 8 bases, with 19 bases separating them. CDR3 protein: CATSSRGRVADIQYF. In DNA, the CDR3 is TGTGCCACCAGCTCCAGGGGGAGGGTGGCGGACATTCAGTACTTC.

In this sample, this clonotype turned up a few times. This chain uses TRBV6-2 or TRBV6-3 with TRBJ2-4; D could derive from TRBD1 or TRBD2 (6 bases each). The length of the CDR3 is 15 residues. Per the germline V gene, CDR1 is MNHEY and CDR2 is SVGEGT. With 3 bases removed from V and 9 bases from J, the gap between germline ends came to 18 bases. Written as DNA, the CDR3 is TGTGCCAGCAGTTATCCGACAGGAGGGGTTACCATTCAGTACTTC. This codes for CASSYPTGGVTIQYF.

Only a few counts were recorded for this clonotype. V gene TRBV15 combines with J gene TRBJ2-2; D possibly uses TRBD1 or TRBD2 (6 bases each). This CDR3 is 16 amino acids long. Germline lookup yields CDR1 LNHNV and CDR2 YYDKDF (reference sequence). With 0 bases removed from V and 7 bases from J, the gap between germline ends came to 15 bases. In nucleotides, the CDR3 is TGTGCCACCAGCAGAGATCGCCGGGGGCGCGACGGGGAGCTGTTTTTT. Its translation: CATSRDRRGRDGELFF.

This clonotype was recorded a few times. A read error may be the cause here, since a much bigger clone is one base away. Because it lacks the conserved phenylalanine or tryptophan at the end, this CDR3 is likely a read error. The gene calls are TRBV7-2 and TRBJ1-2, with D unresolved. Between the trimmed V and J ends, which lost 1 base and 5 bases, there was a span of 14 bases. There are 15 residues in the CDR3. Germline V lookup: CDR1 SGHTA, CDR2 FQGNSA. The CDR3: CASSLGVGLRYGYTV. CDR3 DNA: TGTGCCAGCAGCTTAGGGGTAGGGTTGAGATATGGCTACACCGTC.

This clonotype was seen repeatedly, ten times or more. CDR3 region: CSASQGVEKLFF. The CDR3 nucleotides read TGCAGTGCTAGCCAGGGGGTTGAAAAACTGTTTTTT. V usage is TRBV20-1 and J usage is TRBJ1-4; 7 bases agree with TRBD1. V was clipped by 3 bases and J by 7 bases; unmatched bases: 2. CDR1 and CDR2 (germline): DFQATT, SNEGSKA (reference sequence). The CDR3 is 12 residues long.

This clonotype appeared many times. This chain joins TRBV7-2 and TRBJ2-4, with D maybe TRBD1 (5 bases). CDR1 is SGHTA and CDR2 is FQGNSA in the germline V gene. Deletions cut 1 base from V and 6 bases from J, with 19 bases between. This CDR3 spans 17 amino acids. CDR3 sequence: CASSLVSGAQTGNIQYF. The DNA of the CDR3 is TGTGCCAGCAGCTTAGTATCTGGGGCCCAAACGGGAAACATTCAGTACTTC.

This clonotype has a count of ten or more. The V gene is TRBV6-1, the J gene TRBJ1-5; D gene unclear. CDR1 and CDR2 from the germline V gene are MNHNS and SASEGT. This CDR3 is built from 13 residues. V gave up 6 bases and J gave up 3 bases, with 9 bases separating them. CDR3 loop: CASRVRFNQPQHF. The CDR3 coding sequence is TGTGCCAGCAGAGTACGGTTCAATCAGCCCCAGCATTTT.

This chain links TRBV30 with TRBJ1-5; 7 nucleotides line up with TRBD1. In germline, CDR1 is GTSNPN, CDR2 SVGIG (reference sequence). The CDR3 contains 15 residues. The trim removed 2 bases at V and 5 bases at J, leaving 9 bases unmatched. The CDR3 here is CAWSSTYRGDQPQHF. CDR3 bases: TGTGCCTGGAGTTCTACTTACAGGGGTGATCAGCCCCAGCATTTT.